A selection of T cell receptor beta chains follows, all from one sample in a study of T cells after yellow fever vaccination. TCRdb ran MiXCR on the 5' RACE reads and lists one entry per CDR3 protein. The sample has about 580,000 distinct CDR3 sequences; roughly a sixth are singletons. The sequences come from PBMCs, collected more than 4 days after the first yellow fever vaccination. The receptors were gathered from a man aged 18 to 30 who received the YFV17D yellow fever vaccine. CDR3s include the opening cysteine and the closing phenylalanine or tryptophan. D genes are given only for firm matches. Expanded clones get a size class; other rows say once, few or many, or leave the size out.

V gene: TRBV2; D gene: .; CDR3 length: 12; J gene: TRBJ1-2; clone size: few; CDR3 protein: CASVGANYGYTF; CDR3 DNA: TGTGCCAGTGTCGGAGCTAACTATGGCTACACCTTC
V gene: TRBV7-2; D gene: .; CDR3 length: 13; J gene: TRBJ2-2; clone size: .; CDR3 protein: CASSFYATGELFF; CDR3 DNA: TGTGCCAGCAGCTTCTACGCCACCGGGGAGCTGTTTTTT
V gene: TRBV27; D gene: TRBD1; CDR3 length: 14; J gene: TRBJ1-5; clone size: .; CDR3 protein: CASSRTGVGQPQHF; CDR3 DNA: TGTGCCAGCAGTCGAACAGGGGTTGGTCAGCCCCAGCATTTT
V gene: TRBV29-1; D gene: TRBD2; CDR3 length: 17; J gene: TRBJ2-5; clone size: many; CDR3 protein: CSVDNVLAGARQETQYF; CDR3 DNA: TGCAGCGTTGATAATGTACTAGCGGGGGCCCGGCAAGAGACCCAGTACTTC
V gene: TRBV4-1; D gene: .; CDR3 length: 20; J gene: TRBJ1-5; clone size: few; CDR3 protein: CASSQDLGDRSDYSNQPQHF; CDR3 DNA: TGCGCCAGCAGCCAAGATCTAGGCGACCGCTCGGACTATAGCAATCAGCCCCAGCATTTT
V gene: TRBV12-3/TRBV12-4; D gene: .; CDR3 length: 13; J gene: TRBJ1-1; clone size: many; CDR3 protein: CASRVVGNTEAFF; CDR3 DNA: TGTGCCAGCAGGGTGGTGGGGAACACTGAAGCTTTCTTT
V gene: TRBV23-1; D gene: TRBD1; CDR3 length: 15; J gene: TRBJ2-5; clone size: few; CDR3 protein: CASSRGQEGTETQYF; CDR3 DNA: TGCGCCAGCAGTCGGGGACAGGAGGGTACCGAGACCCAGTACTTC
V gene: TRBV5-8; D gene: TRBD1; CDR3 length: 16; J gene: TRBJ2-3; clone size: few; CDR3 protein: CASSWPGQGATDTQYF; CDR3 DNA: TGTGCCAGCAGCTGGCCCGGACAGGGGGCCACAGATACGCAGTATTTT
V gene: TRBV27; D gene: .; CDR3 length: 17; J gene: TRBJ2-1; clone size: .; CDR3 protein: CASSLAAGPGPPMEQFF; CDR3 DNA: TGTGCCAGCAGTCTCGCAGCCGGACCCGGTCCACCAATGGAGCAGTTCTTC
V gene: TRBV5-1; D gene: TRBD1; CDR3 length: 15; J gene: TRBJ2-1; clone size: .; CDR3 protein: CASSWTGSSYNEQFF; CDR3 DNA: TGCGCCAGCAGTTGGACAGGGTCATCCTACAATGAGCAGTTCTTC
V gene: TRBV4-2; D gene: TRBD2; CDR3 length: 17; J gene: TRBJ2-3; clone size: .; CDR3 protein: CASSQDPSGGAGDTQYF; CDR3 DNA: TGTGCCAGCAGCCAAGATCCCAGCGGGGGGGCAGGGGATACGCAGTATTTT
V gene: TRBV5-1; D gene: TRBD1; CDR3 length: 15; J gene: TRBJ1-1; clone size: .; CDR3 protein: CASSSQGVAETEAFF; CDR3 DNA: TGCGCCAGCAGCTCGCAGGGGGTGGCAGAGACTGAAGCTTTCTTT
V gene: TRBV7-2; D gene: TRBD1; CDR3 length: 17; J gene: TRBJ2-6; clone size: .; CDR3 protein: CASSSQLQGAGANVLTF; CDR3 DNA: TGTGCCAGCAGCTCACAACTACAGGGGGCAGGGGCCAACGTCCTGACTTTC
V gene: TRBV4-1; D gene: .; CDR3 length: 15; J gene: TRBJ2-3; clone size: .; CDR3 protein: CASSQDQGRTDTQYF; CDR3 DNA: TGCGCCAGCAGCCAAGACCAGGGTCGGACAGATACGCAGTATTTT
V gene: TRBV20-1; D gene: TRBD2; CDR3 length: 15; J gene: TRBJ2-4; clone size: .; CDR3 protein: CSASVLAGAKNIQYF; CDR3 DNA: TGCAGTGCTAGTGTACTAGCGGGGGCCAAAAACATTCAGTACTTC
V gene: TRBV6-6; D gene: TRBD1; CDR3 length: 12; J gene: TRBJ1-1; clone size: once; CDR3 protein: CASSSWAGGAFF; CDR3 DNA: TGTGCCAGCAGTTCTTGGGCAGGGGGGGCTTTCTTT
V gene: TRBV5-1; D gene: .; CDR3 length: 16; J gene: TRBJ2-1; clone size: .; CDR3 protein: CASSTPRGALDNEQFF; CDR3 DNA: TGCGCCAGCAGCACCCCTCGGGGGGCGTTGGACAATGAGCAGTTCTTC
V gene: TRBV7-9; D gene: .; CDR3 length: 15; J gene: TRBJ1-1; clone size: few; CDR3 protein: CASSLIVGRHTEAFF; CDR3 DNA: TGTGCCAGCAGCTTAATTGTAGGGAGGCACACTGAAGCTTTCTTT
V gene: TRBV5-6; D gene: TRBD1; CDR3 length: 13; J gene: TRBJ2-7; clone size: .; CDR3 protein: CASRLTGSGEQYF; CDR3 DNA: TGTGCCAGCAGACTGACAGGGTCGGGGGAGCAGTACTTC
V gene: TRBV5-1; D gene: .; CDR3 length: 15; J gene: TRBJ1-2; clone size: .; CDR3 protein: CASSPQGRSGYGYTF; CDR3 DNA: TGCGCCAGCAGCCCACAGGGTCGCTCGGGCTATGGCTACACCTTC
V gene: TRBV18; D gene: TRBD2; CDR3 length: 15; J gene: TRBJ2-1; clone size: .; CDR3 protein: CASSPGTSVWNEQFF; CDR3 DNA: TGTGCCAGCTCCCCCGGGACTAGCGTGTGGAATGAGCAGTTCTTC
V gene: TRBV4-3; D gene: .; CDR3 length: 14; J gene: TRBJ2-3; clone size: few; CDR3 protein: CASSPVFSTDTQYF; CDR3 DNA: TGCGCCAGCAGTCCAGTCTTTAGCACAGATACGCAGTATTTT
V gene: TRBV7-9; D gene: .; CDR3 length: 13; J gene: TRBJ2-5; clone size: many; CDR3 protein: CASSRGSEETQYF; CDR3 DNA: TGTGCCAGCAGTCGCGGTTCAGAAGAGACCCAGTACTTC
V gene: TRBV4-3; D gene: .; CDR3 length: 13; J gene: TRBJ1-6; clone size: few; CDR3 protein: CASSQITGSPLHF; CDR3 DNA: TGCGCCAGCAGCCAGATAACGGGTTCACCCCTCCACTTT
V gene: TRBV29-1; D gene: .; CDR3 length: 12; J gene: TRBJ2-4; clone size: few; CDR3 protein: CSVESGRDLQYF; CDR3 DNA: TGCAGCGTTGAGTCAGGTCGGGACCTTCAGTACTTC
V gene: TRBV27; D gene: TRBD1; CDR3 length: 16; J gene: TRBJ1-2; clone size: .; CDR3 protein: CASSLRTGGINYGYTF; CDR3 DNA: TGTGCCAGCAGTCTTAGGACAGGGGGCATTAACTATGGCTACACCTTC
V gene: TRBV4-2; D gene: .; CDR3 length: 17; J gene: TRBJ2-3; clone size: few; CDR3 protein: CASSQDLNGYSTDTQYF; CDR3 DNA: TGTGCCAGCAGCCAAGATCTGAACGGGTATAGCACAGATACGCAGTATTTT